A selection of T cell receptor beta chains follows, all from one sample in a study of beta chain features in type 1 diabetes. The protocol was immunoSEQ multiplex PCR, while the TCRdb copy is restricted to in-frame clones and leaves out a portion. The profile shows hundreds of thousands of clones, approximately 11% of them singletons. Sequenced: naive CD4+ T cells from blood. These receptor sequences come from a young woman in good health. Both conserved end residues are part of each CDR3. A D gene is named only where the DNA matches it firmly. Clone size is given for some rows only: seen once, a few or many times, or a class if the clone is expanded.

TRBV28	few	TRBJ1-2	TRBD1	TGTGCCAGCAGCCTAACAGGGGAATACTATGGCTACACCTTC	CASSLTGEYYGYTF
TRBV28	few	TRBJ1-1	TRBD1	TGTGCCAGCAGCGAGGGGGCAAACACTGAAGCTTTCTTT	CASSEGANTEAFF
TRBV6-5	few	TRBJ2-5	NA	TGTGCCAGCAGTTACTCCACGGGAGTGGAGACCCAGTACTTC	CASSYSTGVETQYF
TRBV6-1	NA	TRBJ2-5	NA	TGTGCCAGCAGATCGTCGGAGACCCAGTACTTC	CASRSSETQYF
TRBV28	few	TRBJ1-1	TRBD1	TGTGCCAGCAGCCCCCTCGGGACAGCGAACACTGAAGCTTTCTTT	CASSPLGTANTEAFF
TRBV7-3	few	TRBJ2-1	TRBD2	TGTGCCAGCAGCTCCCTAGCGGGAGCACCCAATGAGCAGTTCTTC	CASSSLAGAPNEQFF
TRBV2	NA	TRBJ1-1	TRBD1	TGTGCCAGCAGAATAACATCCGGGACAGCCGTCACTGAAGCTTTCTTT	CASRITSGTAVTEAFF
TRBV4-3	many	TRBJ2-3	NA	TGCGCCAGCAGCCAAGATACTAGCACAGATACGCAGTATTTT	CASSQDTSTDTQYF
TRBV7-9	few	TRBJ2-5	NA	TGTGCCAGCAGCGTCGGCGGGGGCTGGGAGACCCAGTACTTC	CASSVGGGWETQYF
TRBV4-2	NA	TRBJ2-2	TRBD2	TGTGCCAGCAGCCAAGACTTAGCGGGAGGGAACACCGGGGAGCTGTTTTTT	CASSQDLAGGNTGELFF
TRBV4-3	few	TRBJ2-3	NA	TGCGCCAGCAGCCAAGAGGGCAGGGGTGATACGCAGTATTTT	CASSQEGRGDTQYF
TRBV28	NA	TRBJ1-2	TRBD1	TGTGCCTTAACCCGGACAGGGGACAACTATGGCTACACCTTC	CALTRTGDNYGYTF
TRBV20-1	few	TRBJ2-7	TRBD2	TGCAGTGCATCTAGCGGTTACGAGCAGTACTTC	CSASSGYEQYF
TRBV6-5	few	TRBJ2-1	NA	TGTGCCAGCAGCAGAGGATATGAGCAGTTCTTC	CASSRGYEQFF
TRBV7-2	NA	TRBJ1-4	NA	TGTGCCAGCAGCTTGAACACAGCTACTAATGAAAAACTGTTTTTT	CASSLNTATNEKLFF
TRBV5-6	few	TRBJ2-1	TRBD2	TGTGCCAGCAGCTCACTAGCGGGAGGCCGCTCCTACAATGAGCAGTTCTTC	CASSSLAGGRSYNEQFF
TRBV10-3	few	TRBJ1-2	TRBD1	TGTGCCATCAGTGACCTGGGACAGGGAACCTATGGCTACACCTTC	CAISDLGQGTYGYTF
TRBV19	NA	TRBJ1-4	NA	TGTGCCAGTAGGACAGCACCTAATGAAAAACTGTTTTTT	CASRTAPNEKLFF
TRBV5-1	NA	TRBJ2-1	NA	TGCGCCAGCAGCGGGGGGACAGAGAACAATGAGCAGTTCTTC	CASSGGTENNEQFF
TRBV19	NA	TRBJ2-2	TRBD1	TGTGCCAGTAGTAGATTGCCCCCGGGACAGGGCAACACCGGGGAGCTGTTTTTT	CASSRLPPGQGNTGELFF
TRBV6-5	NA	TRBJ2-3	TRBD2	TGTGCCAGCAGTTACCGGGACGGGGGGGATACGCAGTATTTT	CASSYRDGGDTQYF
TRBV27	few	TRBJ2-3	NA	TGTGCCAGCAGGGTGCAGGGGCCAGATACGCAGTATTTT	CASRVQGPDTQYF
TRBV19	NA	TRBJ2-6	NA	TGTGCCAGTAGTGACATGGCCGGGGCCAACGTCCTGACTTTC	CASSDMAGANVLTF
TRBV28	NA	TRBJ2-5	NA	TGTGCCAGCAGTTTACCTCAAGAGACCCAGTACTTC	CASSLPQETQYF
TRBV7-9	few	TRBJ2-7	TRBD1	TGTGCCAGCAGATCGGGACAGGGGAGCTACGAGCAGTACTTC	CASRSGQGSYEQYF
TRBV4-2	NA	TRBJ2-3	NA	TGTGCCAGCAGCCAAGATGGTAAGGGGCTCGGCACAGATACGCAGTATTTT	CASSQDGKGLGTDTQYF
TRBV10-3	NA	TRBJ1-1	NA	TGTGCCATCAGTGAACAGGGATACACTGAAGCTTTCTTT	CAISEQGYTEAFF
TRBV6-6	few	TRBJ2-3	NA	TGTGCCAGCAGTTACTTGGCCCCGGATACGCAGTATTTT	CASSYLAPDTQYF
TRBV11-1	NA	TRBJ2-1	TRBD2	TGTGCCAGCAGCAAGGGACTAGCGGGAGAAAATGAGCAGTTCTTC	CASSKGLAGENEQFF
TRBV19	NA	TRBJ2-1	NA	TGTGCCAGTAGCCTCCGGACCAGGGGCCTCTACAATGAGCAGTTCTTC	CASSLRTRGLYNEQFF
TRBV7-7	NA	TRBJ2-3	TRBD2	TGTGCTAGCAGCTCCGGGACTAGCGGTACAGATACGCAGTATTTT	CASSSGTSGTDTQYF
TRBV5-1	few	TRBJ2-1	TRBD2	TGCGCCAGCAGCCAGACTAGCGGGAGGAGGGATGAGCAGTTCTTC	CASSQTSGRRDEQFF
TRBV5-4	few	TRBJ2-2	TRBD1	TGTGCCAGCAGCGGGGGACAGGGGACCGGGGAGCTGTTTTTT	CASSGGQGTGELFF
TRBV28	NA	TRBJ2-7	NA	TGTGCCAGCCCTCCCGAAGAGGTAGCCCGGAGTGGATCCTACGAGCAGTACTTC	CASPPEEVARSGSYEQYF
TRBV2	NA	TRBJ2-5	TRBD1	TGTGCCACCCAACGGGGACAGGGAACTAGCCGGAATTTGGGGGAACCAAGGGAGACCCAGTACTTC	CATQRGQGTSRNLGEPRETQYF
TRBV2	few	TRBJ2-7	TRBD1	TGTGCCAGCAGGGGACAGAGCTACGAGCAGTACTTC	CASRGQSYEQYF
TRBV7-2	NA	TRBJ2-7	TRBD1	TGTGCCAGCAGCTTAGCCCTGACAGGGTATCACGAGCAGTACTTC	CASSLALTGYHEQYF
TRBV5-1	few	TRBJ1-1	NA	TGCGCCAGCAGCGTAACAGGAGCCGCTCATGAAGCTTTCTTT	CASSVTGAAHEAFF
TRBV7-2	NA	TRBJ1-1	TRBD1	TGTGCCAGCAGCTTGACAGGGGGCGAGAACACTGAAGCTTTCTTT	CASSLTGGENTEAFF
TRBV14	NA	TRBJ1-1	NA	TGTGCCAGCAGCCAATCCTCAGCGGACTCTGAAGCTTTCTTT	CASSQSSADSEAFF